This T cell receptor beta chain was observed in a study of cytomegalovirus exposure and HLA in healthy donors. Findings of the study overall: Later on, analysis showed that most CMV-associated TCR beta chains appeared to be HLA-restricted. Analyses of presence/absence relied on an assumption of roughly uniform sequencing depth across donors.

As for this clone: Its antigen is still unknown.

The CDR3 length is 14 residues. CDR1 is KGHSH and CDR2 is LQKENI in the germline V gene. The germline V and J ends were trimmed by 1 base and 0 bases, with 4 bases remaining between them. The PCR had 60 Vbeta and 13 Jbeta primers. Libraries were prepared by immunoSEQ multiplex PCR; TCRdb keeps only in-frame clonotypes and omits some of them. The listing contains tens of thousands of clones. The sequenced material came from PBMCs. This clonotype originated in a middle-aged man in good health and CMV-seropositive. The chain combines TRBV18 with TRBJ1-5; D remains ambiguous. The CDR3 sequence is CASSPRYSNQPQHF. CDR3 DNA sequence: TGTGCCAGCTCACCACGTTATAGCAATCAGCCCCAGCATTTT.